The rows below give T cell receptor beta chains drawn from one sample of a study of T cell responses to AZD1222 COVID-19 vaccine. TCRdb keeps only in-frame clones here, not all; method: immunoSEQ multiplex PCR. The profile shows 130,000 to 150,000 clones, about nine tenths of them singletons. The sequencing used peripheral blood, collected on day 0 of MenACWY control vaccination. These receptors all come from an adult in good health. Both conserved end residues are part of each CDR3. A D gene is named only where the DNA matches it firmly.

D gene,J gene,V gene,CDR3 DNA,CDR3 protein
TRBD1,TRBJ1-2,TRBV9,TGTGCCAGCAGCGTAGAACAGGGGGCTGGCTACACCTTC,CASSVEQGAGYTF
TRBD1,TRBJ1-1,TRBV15,TGTGCCACCAGCACAGGACAGGAGTACACTGAAGCTTTCTTT,CATSTGQEYTEAFF
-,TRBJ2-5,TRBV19,TGTGCCAGTAGTATGGGCAGGGCAGAGACCCAGTACTTC,CASSMGRAETQYF
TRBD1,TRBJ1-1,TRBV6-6,TGTGCCAGCAGAGGGGGACAGACTGAAGCTTTCTTT,CASRGGQTEAFF
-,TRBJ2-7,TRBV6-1,TGTGCCAGCAGTGAAAGTGGGAACGAGCAGTACTTC,CASSESGNEQYF
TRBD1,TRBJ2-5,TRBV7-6,TGTGCCAGCAGCCCCCGGACAGGGGGGGAGACCCAGTACTTC,CASSPRTGGETQYF
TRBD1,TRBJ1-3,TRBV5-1,TGCGCCAGCAGCTTGGAGGCAGGGGGCCACTCTGGAAACACCATATATTTT,CASSLEAGGHSGNTIYF
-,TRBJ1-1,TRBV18,TGTGCCAGCTCGGTAGGGTCCAACACTGAAGCTTTCTTT,CASSVGSNTEAFF
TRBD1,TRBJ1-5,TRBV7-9,TGTGCCAGCAGCTTTATCGGGACAGAGGATAGCAATCAGCCCCAGCATTTT,CASSFIGTEDSNQPQHF
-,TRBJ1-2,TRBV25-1,TGTGCCAGCAGTGGAAGACAGGCGCGCGGCTACACCTTC,CASSGRQARGYTF
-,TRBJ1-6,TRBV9,TGTGCCAGCAGCGTAGAAGGATTGAGCTCCTATAATTCACCCCTCCACTTT,CASSVEGLSSYNSPLHF
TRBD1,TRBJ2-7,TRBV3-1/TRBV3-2,TGTGCCAGCAGCCGATGGGGACAGGGCTCCTACGAGCAGTACTTC,CASSRWGQGSYEQYF
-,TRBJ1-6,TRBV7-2,TGTGCCAGCAGCGCGGTGAGGCCTGCAGGCTCAAATTCACCCCTCCACTTT,CASSAVRPAGSNSPLHF